Shown below are 9 T cell receptor beta chains from a single sample sequenced in a study of regulatory T cells in long-lasting Graves disease. The time point: newly diagnosed GD, antithyroid drugs for less than 3 months. RNA isolated from PBMCs was used to make the TCR library. Construction of TCR beta libraries relied on iRepertoire HTBI primers and on Arm-PCR targeting CDR3 regions. MiXCR, applied by TCRdb to the multiplex PCR reads, yields one record per CDR3 protein. Of some 410,000 distinct CDR3 sequences detected, about 16% appear once; the ten largest clones hold around 11%. In addition, the sample was reused for a study of T cells in Graves' hyperthyroidism and ophthalmopathy.

Material: peripheral blood mononuclear cells (PBMCs), obtained at new diagnosis, from a patient treated with antithyroid drugs. The source of these receptors is a woman in her 30s with Graves disease.

V gene TRBV10-3 combines with J gene TRBJ2-7; D may be TRBD2 (6 bases). V was shortened by 10 bases and J by 3 bases, with 19 bases between the two germline ends. CDR1 and CDR2 from the germline V gene are ENHRY and SYGVKD. The CDR3 consists of 14 residues. CDR3 sequence: CATIGGGTHYEQYF. The CDR3, as DNA: TGTGCCACAATCGGAGGCGGGACTCACTACGAGCAGTACTTC.

The V and J genes are TRBV11-2 and TRBJ2-4, with D possibly being TRBD1 (6 bases). V was pared by 3 bases and J by 7 bases, with 10 bases between. CDR1 and CDR2 from the germline V gene are SGHAT and FQNNGV. This CDR3 is 13 amino acids long. The CDR3 reads CASSFAGENIQYF. The CDR3 DNA sequence: TGTGCCAGCAGCTTCGCAGGGGAGAACATTCAGTACTTC. Based on the CDR3 plus reference TRBV11-2 and TRBJ2-4, the full variable domain is EAGVAQSPRYKIIEKRQSVAFWCNPISGHATLYWYQQILGQGPKLLIQFQNNGVVDDSQLPKDRFSAERLKGVDSTLKIQPAKLEDSAVYLCASSFAGENIQYFGAGTRLSVL.

This clonotype was seen at least ten times. The chain has TRBV20-1 and TRBJ2-3; TRBD2 aligns across 9 bases. The CDR3 is 18 amino acids. V lost 3 bases and J lost 0; bases outside the gene matches: 13. Germline V CDR1 and CDR2: DFQATT, SNEGSKA (reference sequence). DNA of the CDR3: TGCAGTGCTAGCCCATCTAGCGGGATAGGTTCTAGCACAGATACGCAGTATTTT. Its translation: CSASPSSGIGSSTDTQYF.

This clonotype was observed many times. The chain combines TRBV12-3 or TRBV12-4 with TRBJ2-1; D not certain. The CDR3 spans 15 residues. V lost 6 bases, J lost 6 bases, and 18 bases lay in between. DNA of the CDR3: TGTGCCAGCAGCCCCCGGGTTGGCGGTCCCAATGAGCAGTTCTTC. Encoded protein: CASSPRVGGPNEQFF.

This clonotype has a count of ten or more. The V gene is TRBV6-2 or TRBV6-3, the J gene TRBJ1-1, with TRBD1 identical over 7 bases. There are 13 residues in the CDR3. The junction had 12 bases not matched to a gene; V was cut back by 6 bases and J by 11 bases. Per germline, CDR1 MNHEY and CDR2 SVGEGT. The CDR3 nucleotides are TGTGCCAGCAGGGCCCCCCAGGACAGGTTGGCTTTCTTT. Protein product: CASRAPQDRLAFF.

This clonotype was counted at least ten times. The rearrangement joins TRBV6-2 or TRBV6-3 to TRBJ2-7; TRBD1 or TRBD2 may be the D gene (5 bases each). The V gene's germline CDR1 is MNHEY and CDR2 SVGEGT. Trimming pared 0 bases from V and 5 bases from J, leaving 20 bases between. This CDR3 has 17 amino acids. The CDR3 region is CASSYSGAPSIIDEQYF. Written as DNA, the CDR3 is TGTGCCAGCAGTTACTCCGGGGCCCCTAGCATTATCGACGAGCAGTACTTC.

In regard to this clonotype: A much larger clone lies a single base off, so this may be a read error. The V call is TRBV12-3 or TRBV12-4, the J call TRBJ1-1, with D possibly matching TRBD1 (6 bases). V lost 5 bases and J lost 3, with 16 bases in between. The CDR3 has 15 amino acids. The CDR3 region is CASSPLQGGHTEAFF. CDR3 sequence (DNA): TGTGCCAGCAGTCCCTTACAGGGAGGGCACACTGAAGCTTTCTTT.

There are many counts of this clonotype. The chain has TRBV7-2 and TRBJ2-3; D perhaps matches TRBD1 (5 bases). Germline CDR1 reads SGHTA; CDR2 reads FQGNSA. The CDR3 covers 14 residues. Trimming pared 4 bases from V and 4 bases from J, leaving 12 bases between. The CDR3 DNA is TGTGCCAGCAGCTCCCTTGCAGGGTCAGATACGCAGTATTTT. Translation gives CASSSLAGSDTQYF.

This clonotype was seen many times. The V call is TRBV29-1, the J call TRBJ1-1; tentatively, D is TRBD1 (5 bases). The CDR3 is 15 residues long. V lost 7 bases and J 0 bases, leaving 18 bases between the germline ends. Germline CDR1 SQVTM, CDR2 ANQGSEA. The CDR3 DNA sequence: TGCAGCGCCATGGGGGGTTCCACAATGAACACTGAAGCTTTCTTT. Protein product: CSAMGGSTMNTEAFF.